What follows are 9 T cell receptor beta chains derived from one specimen sequenced in a study of blood T cell repertoires in COVID-19. Measured with immunoSEQ multiplex PCR; TCRdb has only the in-frame clones, and not every one. The data show about 160,000 clones, 70% to 90% seen once. Sequencing input: peripheral blood. These receptor sequences come from a man aged 40-55 years with acute or convalescent COVID-19.

The V gene is TRBV7-8, the J gene TRBJ1-6; 8 bases are shared with TRBD1. Trimming at V came to 1 base and at J to 11 bases, leaving 7 bases not matched to a gene. Germline values: CDR1 SGHVS, CDR2 FQNEAQ. The length of the CDR3 is 15 residues. CDR3 DNA: TGTGCCAGCAGCTTAGGGACAGGGTTCGGGGCACCCCTCCACTTT. It yields the protein CASSLGTGFGAPLHF.

The rearrangement links TRBV6-1 to TRBJ1-2; 7 nucleotides align to TRBD1. Germline lookup yields CDR1 MNHNS and CDR2 SASEGT. Germline trimming cut 7 bases from V and 7 bases from J; bases unmatched to any gene: 12. CDR3 size: 14 residues. The CDR3 here is CASIFLQGYGGYTF. Written as DNA, the CDR3 is TGTGCCAGCATTTTTTTACAGGGGTACGGTGGCTACACCTTC.

The V gene is TRBV3-1 (or the pseudogene TRBV3-2), the J gene TRBJ1-1; 7 nucleotides line up with TRBD1. CDR3 length: 16 amino acids. From germline, CDR1 is LGHDT and CDR2 YNNKEL (reference sequence). Trimming took 0 bases from V and 5 from J; bases not matched to a gene: 9. The CDR3, as DNA: TGTGCCAGCAGCCAAGAAGTGACAGGGTTGGGGACTGAAGCTTTCTTT. Translating it yields CASSQEVTGLGTEAFF.

The chain has TRBV28 and TRBJ2-6; 11 bases match TRBD1. The CDR3 covers 18 residues. Unmatched junction bases numbered 6, after V lost 5 bases and J lost 0 bases. Germline lookup yields CDR1 MDHEN and CDR2 SYDVKM. The CDR3 nucleotides are TGTGCCAGCAGTCGAGGGACAGGGGGTCTCTCTGGGGCCAACGTCCTGACTTTC. As protein: CASSRGTGGLSGANVLTF.

This clone came up once. The chain is built from TRBV29-1 and TRBJ2-1; 8 nucleotides match TRBD2. This CDR3 region has 14 residues. The trim removed 2 bases at V and 8 bases at J, leaving 8 bases unmatched. The germline V gene encodes CDR1 SQVTM and CDR2 ANQGSEA. CDR3 nucleotides: TGCAGCGTTGAAAAGGCGGGGGGAGGGTATGAGCAGTTCTTC. Encoded protein: CSVEKAGGGYEQFF.

CDR3 DNA sequence: TGTGCCAGCAGCCTGTCTGGACTATACCAAGAGACCCAGTACTTC. The encoded protein is CASSLSGLYQETQYF. The V and J genes are TRBV11-1 and TRBJ2-5; TRBD2 might be the D (6 bases). V was trimmed by 5 bases and J by 0 bases, leaving 13 bases between them. CDR1 is SGHAT and CDR2 is FQDESV in the germline V gene (reference sequence). This CDR3 is built from 15 residues.

The rearrangement joins TRBV29-1 to TRBJ1-1; the D gene is possibly TRBD1 (6 bases). CDR3 size: 12 residues. Germline V gene lookup returns CDR1 SQVTM and CDR2 ANQGSEA. V lost 6 bases to trimming and J lost 4 bases, with 12 bases between them. The CDR3 sequence: CSVNRAGTEAFF. CDR3 nucleotide sequence: TGCAGCGTAAACAGGGCGGGCACTGAAGCTTTCTTT.

This clone has just one count. The chain combines TRBV6-2 or TRBV6-3 with TRBJ1-2; D may be TRBD1 (5 bases). Trimming removed 2 bases from V and 2 bases from J, with 9 bases in between. There are 14 residues in the CDR3. CDR1 and CDR2 from the germline V gene are MNHEY and SVGEGT. The CDR3 nucleotides are TGTGCCAGCAGTTACCGGCAGGGCAACTATGGCTACACCTTC. It codes for CASSYRQGNYGYTF.

The gene calls are TRBV6-5 and TRBJ2-1; the match to TRBD2 covers 10 bases. The germline gives CDR1 MNHEY, CDR2 SVGAGI. The CDR3 spans 15 residues. V shed 2 bases, J shed 11 bases, and the junction held 9 bases outside the gene matches. The CDR3 spells CASSYAGLAMGKQFF. The CDR3 nucleotides are TGTGCCAGCAGTTACGCGGGACTAGCGATGGGTAAGCAGTTCTTC.